This record looks at one T cell receptor beta chain sequence and its context. Its antigen is unknown. Repertoires were generated with immunoSEQ multiplex PCR, while TCRdb's copy carries only in-frame clones and drops some. The table shows approximately 79,000 clones, with 88% occurring only once. This sample was included in a study of T cell responses to AZD1222 COVID-19 vaccine. The wider study: Pooling was applied to second doses at about 4 or about 12 weeks.

The germline CDR1 and CDR2 sequences are MDHEN and SYDVKM. CDR3 length equals 16 residues. V shed 5 bases, J shed 7 bases, and the junction held 8 bases outside the gene matches. Broader study findings: Distributed over spike, vaccine-associated CD4 TCRs predominated at 160-218 and 743-854. Clonal diversity may have been underestimated, and the donors were mostly white British, with more females than males.

The sequencing used peripheral blood, collected on day 0 of AZD1222 vaccination. This TCR was recovered from an adult in good health. The chain couples TRBV28 to TRBJ2-1; the match to TRBD2 covers 13 bases. The CDR3 reads CASSTSGTSGMNEQFF. CDR3 coding DNA: TGTGCCAGCAGTACATCCGGGACTAGCGGGATGAATGAGCAGTTCTTC.